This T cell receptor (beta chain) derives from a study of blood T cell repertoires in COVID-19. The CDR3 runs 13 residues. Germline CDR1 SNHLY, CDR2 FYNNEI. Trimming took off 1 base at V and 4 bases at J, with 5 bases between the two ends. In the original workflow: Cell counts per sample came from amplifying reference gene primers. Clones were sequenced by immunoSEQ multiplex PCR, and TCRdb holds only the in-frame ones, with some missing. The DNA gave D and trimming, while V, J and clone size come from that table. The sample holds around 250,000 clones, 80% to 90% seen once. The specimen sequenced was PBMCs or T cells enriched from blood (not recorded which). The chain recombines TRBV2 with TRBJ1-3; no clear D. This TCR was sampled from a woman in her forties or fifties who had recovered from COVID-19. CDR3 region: CASSEGVGNTIYF. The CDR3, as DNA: TGTGCCAGCAGTGAAGGAGTGGGAAACACCATATATTTT.